The present TCR beta chain was sequenced within a study of T cells after posttransplantation cyclophosphamide. Assay: immunoSEQ multiplex PCR; the TCRdb copy retains only in-frame clones and omits some. Found here are tens of thousands of clones, 92% of them singletons; the top ten hold less than 3.5%. The germline gives CDR1 SGHNT, CDR2 YENEEA. Trimming cost V 0 bases and J 8 bases; bases outside gene matches: 3. The CDR3 runs 14 residues. This related bone marrow graft donor gave peripheral blood on the day of marrow donation. This chain uses TRBV11-3 with TRBJ2-1, with 8 bases matching TRBD1. Sequencing input: PBMCs. The clonotype was recovered from a woman between 45 and 65 years old in good health and a related stem cell transplant donor. CDR3 DNA sequence: TGTGCCAGCAGCTTAGACGTGACAGGGGATGAGCAGTTCTTC. Encoded protein: CASSLDVTGDEQFF.